This T cell receptor beta chain comes out of a study of TIL therapy for anti-PD-1-resistant metastatic lung cancer. The V gene's germline CDR1 is SGHNT and CDR2 YYREEE (reference sequence). Trimming removed 4 bases from V and 1 base from J, with 2 bases in between. The length of the CDR3 is 11 residues. The immunoSEQ assay was v3. The repertoire was sequenced with immunoSEQ multiplex PCR; TCRdb's copy has only in-frame clones and lacks some. Of just over 20,000 clones in the sample, 78% were seen once. Time point given: pre-treatment sample, taken before nivolumab and TIL therapy. This clonotype was sampled from a person aged 25 to 80 with non-small cell lung cancer. This chain joins TRBV5-4 and TRBJ1-2; D remains ambiguous. Material: blood, obtained at baseline. CDR3 sequence (DNA): TGTGCCAGCAGCCTTAACTATGGCTACACCTTC. Translated, it gives CASSLNYGYTF.